These 13 T cell receptor beta chains were sequenced from one sample in a study of blood T cell repertoires in COVID-19. The repertoire was sequenced with immunoSEQ multiplex PCR; TCRdb's copy has only in-frame clones and lacks some. The sample includes 20,000 to 30,000 clones, more than 80% of them seen just once. Sequenced input: peripheral blood. The receptors here all came from a human donor in a cohort sampled during active COVID-19.

V usage is TRBV5-1 and J usage is TRBJ2-7, with D tentatively TRBD2 (6 bases). The V gene's germline CDR1 is SGHRS and CDR2 YFSETQ. Trimming removed 3 bases from V and 5 bases from J, with 12 bases in between. The CDR3 has 13 amino acids. CDR3 nucleotides: TGCGCCAGCAGCTCGGGGGAAGGAGACGAGCAGTACTTC. The encoded protein is CASSSGEGDEQYF.

The chain carries TRBV5-8 and TRBJ1-2; 9 bases match TRBD1. Germline CDR1 is SGHTS and CDR2 is YDEGEE. The CDR3 loop spans 14 amino acids. V shed 4 bases and J 4 bases; nucleotides not matched to a gene: 5. Here the CDR3 reads CASSLGTGTYGYTF. The DNA of the CDR3 is TGTGCCAGCAGCCTGGGGACAGGGACCTATGGCTACACCTTC.

This chain connects TRBV30 to TRBJ1-2; D is uncertain. This CDR3 has 11 amino acids. V lost 8 bases, J lost 3 bases, and 10 bases lay in between. Germline lookup yields CDR1 GTSNPN and CDR2 SVGIG (reference sequence). CDR3 loop: CAISLYYGYTF. In DNA, the CDR3 is TGTGCCATTAGCCTCTACTATGGCTACACCTTC. The full variable domain, its missing parts supplied by reference TRBV30 and TRBJ1-2, is SQTIHQWPATLVQPVGSPLSLECTVEGTSNPNLYWYRQAAGRGLQLLFYSVGIGQISSEVPQNLSASRPQDRQFILSSKKLLLSDSGFYLCAISLYYGYTFGSGTRLTVV.

This sequence joins TRBV9 and TRBJ1-2; D call uncertain. Germline-derived CDR1 and CDR2 are SGDLS and YYNGEE. Trimming shortened V by 4 bases and J by 4 bases, and 8 bases separated the two germline ends. This CDR3 contains 12 residues. CDR3 in amino acids: CASSPRGYGYTF. Written as DNA, the CDR3 is TGTGCCAGCAGCCCCCGGGGCTATGGCTACACCTTC.

The V and J genes are TRBV11-2 and TRBJ1-1, with D perhaps TRBD1 (6 bases). The CDR3 contains 15 residues. Trimming cost V 5 bases and J 1 base, with 14 bases left between them. Looked up from germline, CDR1 is SGHAT and CDR2 is FQNNGV. CDR3 sequence (DNA): TGTGCCAGCAGCCCAATCAGGGGTCCGAACACTGAAGCTTTCTTT. The encoded protein is CASSPIRGPNTEAFF.

The CDR3 DNA follows: TGTGCCAGCATTCAGCTGGGACAGGGGCCCTATGGCTACACCTTC. It specifies CASIQLGQGPYGYTF. The chain employs TRBV28 and TRBJ1-2; 10 bases are a match to TRBD1. V gave up 7 bases and J gave up 4 bases; unmatched junction bases: 9. The CDR3 is made up of 15 amino acids. Germline V gene lookup returns CDR1 MDHEN and CDR2 SYDVKM.

The chain couples TRBV19 to TRBJ1-2; D is possibly TRBD1 (5 bases). Trimming pared 3 bases from V and 4 bases from J, leaving 15 bases between. This CDR3 has 15 residues. Per germline, CDR1 LNHDA and CDR2 SQIVND (reference sequence). CDR3 protein: CASSIGHQVSYGYTF. The CDR3 bases are TGTGCCAGTAGTATTGGACACCAAGTGAGCTATGGCTACACCTTC.

The sample holds one count of this clone. The chain recombines TRBV6-5 with TRBJ1-2; 8 bases line up with TRBD1. This CDR3 has 15 amino acids. The germline V gene encodes CDR1 MNHEY and CDR2 SVGAGI. The V segment lost 0 bases and the J segment 4 bases; nucleotides outside the gene matches: 4. The chain's CDR3 is CASSYSSGGGYGYTF. CDR3 nucleotide sequence: TGTGCCAGCAGTTACTCCTCAGGGGGCGGCTATGGCTACACCTTC.

The chain combines TRBV5-1 with TRBJ1-3; TRBD1 is a possible D gene (6 bases). Trimming stripped 7 bases from V and 2 bases from J, with 19 bases between. Germline V CDR1 and CDR2: SGHRS, YFSETQ. This CDR3 spans 16 amino acids. In DNA, the CDR3 is TGCGCCAGCCAGCTTGGTTCTACAGGGACTGGAAACACCATATATTTT. It yields the protein CASQLGSTGTGNTIYF.

The chain employs TRBV10-3 and TRBJ2-7; 7 bases match TRBD1. Germline CDR1 and CDR2: ENHRY and SYGVKD. V lost 6 bases to trimming and J lost 3 bases; unmatched junction nucleotides: 2. The CDR3 extends over 12 amino acids. The CDR3 DNA follows: TGTGCCATCAGAGGACAGGTCTACGAGCAGTACTTC. This translates into CAIRGQVYEQYF.

The genes are TRBV4-1 and TRBJ2-1; D might be TRBD2 (7 bases). The CDR3 covers 17 residues. Trimming left V 4 bases short and J 3 bases short, with 19 bases between. The germline V gene has CDR1 MGHRA and CDR2 YSYEKL. CDR3 DNA: TGCGCCAGCAGCCGGACAGCGGGGACCGAACTCTACAATGAGCAGTTCTTC. Encoded protein: CASSRTAGTELYNEQFF.

This clone has just a few counts. The chain employs TRBV5-1 and TRBJ1-1, with D uncertain. Trimming shortened V by 0 bases and J by 4 bases, and 13 bases separated the two germline ends. The CDR3 is 15 residues long. Germline CDR1 SGHRS, CDR2 YFSETQ. The CDR3 spells CASSLAAGSPTEAFF. DNA for the CDR3: TGCGCCAGCAGCTTGGCCGCAGGCTCTCCCACTGAAGCTTTCTTT.

J is TRBJ1-2 and V is TRBV9, with 10 bases identical to TRBD1. J gave up 3 bases and V 3 bases, and 8 bases lay outside the gene matches. The germline V gene has CDR1 SGDLS and CDR2 YYNGEE. The CDR3 covers 16 residues. CDR3 in amino acids: CASSAGTGETHYGYTF. CDR3 DNA: TGTGCCAGCAGCGCCGGGACAGGGGAGACTCACTATGGCTACACCTTC.